The present T cell receptor beta chain was sequenced within a study of beta chain features in type 1 diabetes. The study's findings and limits: Shortening of TCRB CDR3s, moderate but significant, appeared in all four CD4+ subsets of Type 1 diabetes patients.

With 0 bases clipped from V and 9 bases from J, the junction kept 11 bases outside the gene matches. The CDR3 covers 16 residues. In germline, CDR1 is MNHEY, CDR2 SVGAGI. This clone was observed a handful of times. Its matching antigen is unknown. As every portion of the isolated RNA was reverse transcribed, the sequencing read expressed TCRB transcripts. The protocol was immunoSEQ multiplex PCR, while the TCRdb copy is restricted to in-frame clones and leaves out a portion. There are 550,000 to 850,000 clones in the sample; under 15% occur only once, and less than 0.025% lies in the top ten. The specimen was naive CD4+ T cells from blood. The origin of this receptor is a man aged 18 to 29 with type 1 diabetes. The V and J genes are TRBV6-5 and TRBJ2-5, with 9 bases identical to TRBD2. CDR3 DNA sequence: TGTGCCAGCAGTTACTCGGCTTCCGGCGGGAGGGGGTCCCAGTACTTC. This sequence encodes CASSYSASGGRGSQYF.